Listed below are T cell receptor beta chains from one sample, sequenced in a study of OX40 agonist ivuxolimab in advanced cancers. Method: immunoSEQ multiplex PCR; TCRdb's copy keeps in-frame clones and lacks some. The sample lists some 50,000 clones, about 90% occurring once. The material was CD4+ or CD8+ T cells sorted from blood, obtained in a trial of the OX40 agonist ivuxolimab. These receptors came from an adult with an advanced solid tumor such as melanoma, head and neck, liver or kidney cancer. CDR3s include the opening cysteine and the closing phenylalanine or tryptophan. D genes are given only for firm matches. For some rows the clone size is stated as once, few or many, or as a class when expanded; others skip it.

cdr3_length: 17; d_call: TRBD2; v_call: TRBV4-1; j_call: TRBJ2-3; clone_size: NA; cdr3_aa: CASSQGETSGGANTQYF; cdr3_nt: TGCGCCAGCAGCCAAGGGGAGACTAGCGGGGGGGCAAATACGCAGTATTTT
cdr3_length: 16; d_call: TRBD2; v_call: TRBV19; j_call: TRBJ2-3; clone_size: NA; cdr3_aa: CASSKATSGTSVTQYF; cdr3_nt: TGTGCCAGTAGTAAGGCGACTAGCGGGACCTCAGTTACGCAGTATTTT
cdr3_length: 16; d_call: TRBD1; v_call: TRBV30; j_call: TRBJ1-5; clone_size: NA; cdr3_aa: CAWSVQGPNRNQPQHF; cdr3_nt: TGTGCCTGGAGTGTACAGGGGCCCAACCGGAATCAGCCCCAGCATTTT
cdr3_length: 16; d_call: NA; v_call: TRBV6-4; j_call: TRBJ2-1; clone_size: NA; cdr3_aa: CASSDSRAPAPNEQFF; cdr3_nt: TGTGCCAGCAGTGACTCGAGGGCCCCTGCCCCCAATGAGCAGTTCTTC
cdr3_length: 17; d_call: TRBD1; v_call: TRBV28; j_call: TRBJ1-1; clone_size: few; cdr3_aa: CASTLGGAGGRFTEAFF; cdr3_nt: TGTGCCAGCACCCTGGGGGGAGCAGGGGGCCGGTTCACTGAAGCTTTCTTT
cdr3_length: 12; d_call: NA; v_call: TRBV25-1; j_call: TRBJ1-2; clone_size: NA; cdr3_aa: CASSEFTNGYTF; cdr3_nt: TGTGCCAGCAGTGAATTTACGAATGGCTACACCTTC
cdr3_length: 16; d_call: NA; v_call: TRBV5-1; j_call: TRBJ1-1; clone_size: NA; cdr3_aa: CASSLLAGNMNTEAFF; cdr3_nt: TGCGCCAGCAGCTTGTTGGCAGGGAACATGAACACTGAAGCTTTCTTT
cdr3_length: 16; d_call: TRBD2; v_call: TRBV7-9; j_call: TRBJ2-5; clone_size: NA; cdr3_aa: CASSPFLSGSWETQYF; cdr3_nt: TGTGCCAGCAGCCCCTTTCTTAGCGGGAGTTGGGAGACCCAGTACTTC
cdr3_length: 10; d_call: NA; v_call: TRBV28; j_call: TRBJ1-1; clone_size: few; cdr3_aa: CATGWGEAFF; cdr3_nt: TGTGCCACGGGGTGGGGCGAGGCTTTCTTT
cdr3_length: 16; d_call: NA; v_call: TRBV10-2; j_call: TRBJ1-3; clone_size: NA; cdr3_aa: CASSDRTFNSGNTIYF; cdr3_nt: TGCGCCAGCAGCGACAGGACCTTTAACTCTGGAAACACCATATATTTT
cdr3_length: 13; d_call: NA; v_call: TRBV28; j_call: TRBJ2-3; clone_size: once; cdr3_aa: CASRSPGSDTQYF; cdr3_nt: TGTGCCAGCAGGTCCCCGGGGTCAGATACGCAGTATTTT
cdr3_length: 15; d_call: TRBD1; v_call: TRBV5-4; j_call: TRBJ2-1; clone_size: NA; cdr3_aa: CASSRGQGKENEQFF; cdr3_nt: TGTGCCAGCAGCCGAGGACAGGGGAAAGAAAATGAGCAGTTCTTC
cdr3_length: 13; d_call: TRBD2; v_call: TRBV19; j_call: TRBJ2-5; clone_size: NA; cdr3_aa: CASTSGLEKTQYF; cdr3_nt: TGTGCCAGTACCTCGGGACTAGAAAAGACCCAGTACTTC
cdr3_length: 13; d_call: TRBD1; v_call: TRBV29-1; j_call: TRBJ1-1; clone_size: NA; cdr3_aa: CSVIQGDWTEAFF; cdr3_nt: TGCAGCGTTATACAGGGGGATTGGACTGAAGCTTTCTTT
cdr3_length: 15; d_call: NA; v_call: TRBV2; j_call: TRBJ2-2; clone_size: NA; cdr3_aa: CASTRNVGATGELFF; cdr3_nt: TGTGCCAGCACCCGTAATGTAGGGGCAACCGGGGAGCTGTTTTTT
cdr3_length: 12; d_call: NA; v_call: TRBV30; j_call: TRBJ1-1; clone_size: NA; cdr3_aa: CAWSVLGTEAFF; cdr3_nt: TGTGCCTGGAGTGTATTGGGCACTGAAGCTTTCTTT
cdr3_length: 13; d_call: NA; v_call: TRBV2; j_call: TRBJ1-5; clone_size: NA; cdr3_aa: CASSGNGRQPQHF; cdr3_nt: TGTGCCAGCAGTGGGAATGGACGGCAGCCCCAGCATTTT